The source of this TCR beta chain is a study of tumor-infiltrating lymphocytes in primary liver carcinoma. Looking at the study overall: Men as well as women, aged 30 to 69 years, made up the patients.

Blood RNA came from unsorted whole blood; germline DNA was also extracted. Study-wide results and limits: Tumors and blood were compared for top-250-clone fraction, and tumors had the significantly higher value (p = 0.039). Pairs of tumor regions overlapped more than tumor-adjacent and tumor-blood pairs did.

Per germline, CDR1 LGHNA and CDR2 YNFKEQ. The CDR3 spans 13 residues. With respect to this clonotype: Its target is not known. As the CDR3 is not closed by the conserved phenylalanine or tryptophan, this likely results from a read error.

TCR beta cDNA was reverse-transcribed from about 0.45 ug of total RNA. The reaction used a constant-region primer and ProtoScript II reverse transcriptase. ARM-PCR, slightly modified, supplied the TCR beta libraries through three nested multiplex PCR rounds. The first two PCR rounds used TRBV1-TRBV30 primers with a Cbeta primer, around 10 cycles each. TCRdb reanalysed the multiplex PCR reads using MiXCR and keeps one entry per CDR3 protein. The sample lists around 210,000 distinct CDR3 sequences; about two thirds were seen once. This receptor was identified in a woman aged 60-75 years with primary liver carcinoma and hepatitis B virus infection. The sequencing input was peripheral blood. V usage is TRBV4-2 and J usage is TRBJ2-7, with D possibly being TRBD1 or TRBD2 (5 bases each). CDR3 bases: TGTGCCAGCAACCAAGCTTCGGGGCAGGAGCAGTACCTC. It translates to CASNQASGQEQYL.